The present TCR beta chain was sequenced within a study of T cell repertoires in cytomegalovirus infection. In the study overall: Based on public TCR beta signatures, there were indications of CMV infection and of a matching HLA type. Whole-study results and caveats: Ex vivo responses were dominated by HLA-C-restricted CMV-specific TCR beta clonotypes.

This clonotype was seen ten or more times. Its antigen is still unknown. TCRdb re-called the reads with MiXCR, one entry per CDR3 protein. The data contain 800,000 to 950,000 distinct CDR3 sequences, 32% of them seen just once; the ten biggest clones take up around 12%. V trimming: 3 bases; J trimming: 3 bases; junction bases outside the gene matches: 2. The CDR3 is 14 residues long. CDR1 is SGHVS, CDR2 FNYEAQ, per germline. Sequencing was performed on cultured CD8+ T cells from PBMCs, taken from culture after CMV antigen stimulation. This rearrangement joins TRBV7-6 to TRBJ2-1, with TRBD2 identical over 7 bases. This TCR came from a human donor in good health (CMV status not recorded). Some clones in this sample may be carry-over from other donors' samples. CDR3: CASSFRGDYNEQFF. CDR3 coding DNA: TGTGCCAGCAGCTTCCGGGGGGACTACAATGAGCAGTTCTTC.